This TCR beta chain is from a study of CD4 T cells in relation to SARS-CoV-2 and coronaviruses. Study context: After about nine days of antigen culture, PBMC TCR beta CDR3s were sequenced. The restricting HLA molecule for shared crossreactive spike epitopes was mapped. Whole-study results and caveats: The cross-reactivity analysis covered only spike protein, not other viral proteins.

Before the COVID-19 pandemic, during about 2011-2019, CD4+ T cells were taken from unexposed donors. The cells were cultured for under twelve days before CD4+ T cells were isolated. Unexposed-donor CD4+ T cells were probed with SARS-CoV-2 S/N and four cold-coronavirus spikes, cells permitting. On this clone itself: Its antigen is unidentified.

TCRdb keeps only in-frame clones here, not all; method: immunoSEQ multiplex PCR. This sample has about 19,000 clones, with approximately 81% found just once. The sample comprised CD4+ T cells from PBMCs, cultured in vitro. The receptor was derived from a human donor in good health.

CDR3 in DNA: TGTGCTAGTGGTCCCAATACTGGTTTAACGGGCACTGAAGCTTTCTTT. This codes for CASGPNTGLTGTEAFF. The chain recombines TRBV12-5 with TRBJ1-1; D gene ambiguous. V was clipped by 5 bases and J by 4 bases, with 20 bases between them. Germline V gene lookup returns CDR1 LGHNT and CDR2 FRNRAP. CDR3 length: 16 residues.